This T cell receptor (beta chain) was found in a study of blood T cell repertoires in COVID-19. Seattle patients were enrolled while actively infected and followed longitudinally. In the study's own analysis: Reference gene primer amplification yielded estimated nucleated cell counts. Here immunoSEQ multiplex PCR was the method, and the copy in TCRdb shows in-frame clones only, minus some. V, J and clone size derive from that table, while D and trimming were established from the DNA sequence. The sample contains about 62,000 clones, 75% to 90% of which appear only once. Trimming removed 4 bases from V and 5 bases from J, with 18 bases in between. The CDR3 extends over 16 amino acids. Germline V gives CDR1 MDHEN, CDR2 SYDVKM.

The chain employs TRBV28 and TRBJ2-1, with D possibly being TRBD2 (6 bases). The receptor's source is a woman aged 55-69 years with COVID-19, enrolled during active disease. Source material: peripheral blood. CDR3 in amino acids: CASSSSWGRNHNEQFF. The CDR3 nucleotides read TGTGCCAGCAGTTCCTCGTGGGGGAGGAACCACAATGAGCAGTTCTTC.